The 6 T cell receptor beta chains given below trace back to one sample, sequenced in a study of control samples from healthy donors and cancer patients. Data came from immunoSEQ multiplex PCR; TCRdb stores just in-frame clones and leaves some out. This table has over 150,000 clones, roughly 94% appearing once. Sequenced: blood. The receptors come from a woman younger than 30 in good health.

CDR3 in amino acids: CASSMSGGRYTEAFF. In nucleotides, the CDR3 is TGTGCCAGTAGTATGTCAGGAGGACGATACACTGAAGCTTTCTTT. This chain joins TRBV19 and TRBJ1-1, with D uncertain. Germline CDR1 and CDR2: LNHDA and SQIVND (reference sequence). V was trimmed by 3 bases and J by 3 bases, leaving 14 bases between them. The length of the CDR3 is 15 residues.

This rearrangement joins TRBV27 to TRBJ2-1, with D hard to call. Trimming left V 5 bases short and J 7 bases short, with 18 bases between. In germline, CDR1 is MNHEY, CDR2 SMNVEV (reference sequence). CDR3 length: 15 residues. The CDR3 DNA sequence: TGTGCCAGCAGTCCCTTGGGTGTCGGGCTTAATGAGCAGTTCTTC. Its protein is CASSPLGVGLNEQFF.

The chain recombines TRBV18 with TRBJ1-1; D remains ambiguous. In germline, CDR1 is KGHSH, CDR2 LQKENI. V shed 4 bases and J shed 1 base, with 4 bases lying between them. This CDR3 spans 12 amino acids. DNA of the CDR3: TGTGCCAGCTCACGGCAGAACACTGAAGCTTTCTTT. As protein: CASSRQNTEAFF.

The genes are TRBV7-2 and TRBJ2-5, with 12 bases lining up with TRBD2. With 4 bases clipped from V and 7 bases from J, the junction kept 7 bases outside the gene matches. CDR3 size: 15 residues. Germline V CDR1 and CDR2: SGHTA, FQGNSA. The CDR3 sequence: CASSSTSGSRRTQYF. The CDR3, as DNA: TGTGCCAGCAGCTCGACTAGCGGGAGTAGGCGGACCCAGTACTTC.

CDR3 nucleotide sequence: TGTGCCACCAGTGACCGACAGGGAATGGCCCTCCACTTT. Protein product: CATSDRQGMALHF. V is TRBV24-1 and J is TRBJ1-6; TRBD1 agrees at 7 bases. The CDR3 has 13 residues. The trim removed 4 bases at V and 14 bases at J, leaving 7 bases unmatched. Per the germline V gene, CDR1 is KGHDR and CDR2 is SFDVKD.

CDR3 protein: CASSETRPNSPLHF. The CDR3 nucleotides read TGCGCCAGCAGCGAAACCCGTCCTAATTCACCCCTCCACTTT. This chain joins TRBV5-1 and TRBJ1-6; D gene ambiguous. The CDR3 length is 14 residues. The V gene's germline CDR1 is SGHRS and CDR2 YFSETQ. The germline V and J ends were trimmed by 4 bases and 6 bases, with 11 bases remaining between them. The entire variable domain, with the rest obtained from reference TRBV5-1 and TRBJ1-6, is as follows: KAGVTQTPRYLIKTRGQQVTLSCSPISGHRSVSWYQQTPGQGLQFLFEYFSETQRNKGNFPGRFSGRQFSNSRSEMNVSTLELGDSALYLCASSETRPNSPLHFGNGTRLTVT.